These 20 T cell receptor beta chains were all obtained from the same sample, sequenced in a study of T cell repertoires in cytomegalovirus infection. TCRdb analysed the reads with MiXCR anew, one entry per CDR3 protein. The sample carries 200,000 to 300,000 distinct CDR3 sequences, over 8% recorded once. The sequenced sample consisted of PBMCs. Receptors originate from a human donor in good health (CMV status not recorded). Some clones in this sample may be carry-over from other donors' samples.

This chain uses TRBV6-2 or TRBV6-3 with TRBJ2-1, with D unclear. The V gene lost 2 bases and the J gene lost 9 bases, with 5 bases spanning the gap. The CDR3 has 11 residues. CDR1 and CDR2 (germline): MNHEY, SVGEGT. The DNA for the CDR3 is TGTGCCAGCAGTTACCTGGGTGAGCAGTTCTTC. It is translated as CASSYLGEQFF.

This clonotype showed up many times. This chain connects TRBV7-6 to TRBJ1-4; a weak D match, TRBD1 (6 bases). The CDR3 is 15 amino acids. The ends were cut back, 5 bases at V and 3 bases at J, with 13 bases in the middle. Looked up from germline, CDR1 is SGHVS and CDR2 is FNYEAQ. CDR3 in DNA: TGTGCCAGCAGCCTTCGGGGGGCGGCTAATGAAAAACTGTTTTTT. This encodes CASSLRGAANEKLFF.

In this sample, this clonotype turned up many times. This rearrangement joins TRBV7-2 to TRBJ1-2; TRBD1 might be the D (6 bases). V was trimmed by 6 bases and J by 5 bases, leaving 13 bases between them. Germline values: CDR1 SGHTA, CDR2 FQGNSA. This CDR3 has 13 residues. CDR3 sequence reads: CASSKGGGYGYTF. CDR3 in DNA: TGTGCCAGCAGTAAGGGAGGGGGGTATGGCTACACCTTC.

This clonotype showed up many times. This chain uses TRBV7-2 with TRBJ2-7; no definite D call. The CDR3 is 14 residues long. Germline lookup yields CDR1 SGHTA and CDR2 FQGNSA. Deletions cut 2 bases from V and 0 bases from J, with 8 bases between. The CDR3 DNA sequence: TGTGCCAGCAGCTTACCCCCATTCTCCTACGAGCAGTACTTC. Protein product: CASSLPPFSYEQYF.

This clonotype was seen at least ten times. The V call is TRBV5-3, the J call TRBJ2-4; the match to TRBD2 covers 7 bases. TRBV5-3 has ORF status, its function being uncertain. The CDR3 has 16 amino acids. The junction had 13 bases not matched to a gene; V was cut back by 8 bases and J by 2 bases. Here the CDR3 DNA reads TGTGCCAGCAGCAGTTTTTCCGGGACTACCAAAAACATTCAGTACTTC. It specifies CASSSFSGTTKNIQYF.

This clonotype was picked up a small number of times. The chain couples TRBV7-9 to TRBJ1-1; D gene unclear. In germline, CDR1 is SEHNR, CDR2 FQNEAQ (reference sequence). The CDR3 consists of 15 residues. V dropped 3 bases and J dropped 5 bases, with 16 bases sitting between them. The CDR3 loop is CASSLVVGEETEAFF. CDR3 coding DNA: TGTGCCAGCAGCTTGGTCGTCGGGGAGGAGACTGAAGCTTTCTTT. The full variable domain, in which reference TRBV7-9 and TRBJ1-1 provide the parts outside the CDR3, is DTGVSQNPRHKITKRGQNVTFRCDPISEHNRLYWYRQTLGQGPEFLTYFQNEAQLEKSRLLSDRFSAERPKGSFSTLEIQRTEQGDSAMYLCASSLVVGEETEAFFGQGTRLTVV.

This clonotype was counted between two and nine times. V usage is TRBV15 and J usage is TRBJ2-1, with 11 bases identical to TRBD2. Germline-derived CDR1 and CDR2 are LNHNV and YYDKDF (reference sequence). The CDR3 contains 18 residues. With V trimmed by 1 base and J by 7 bases, 12 bases remained unmatched. Here the CDR3 DNA reads TGTGCCACCAGCAGAGGCGGAAAAGCCGGGACTAGCGGTAATGAGCAGTTCTTC. The encoded protein is CATSRGGKAGTSGNEQFF.

This clonotype has a count of ten or more. This chain uses TRBV2 with TRBJ1-5; no reliable D call. The V gene's germline CDR1 is SNHLY and CDR2 FYNNEI. V lost 8 bases to trimming and J lost 0 bases, with 26 bases between them. The CDR3 has 19 residues. For the CDR3, the DNA is TGTGCCAGCGGACCGCCGGGTGAGTCCCAGAGTTATAGCAATCAGCCCCAGCATTTT. This translates into CASGPPGESQSYSNQPQHF. Looking up the rest from reference TRBV2 and TRBJ1-5 gives the full variable domain: EPEVTQTPSHQVTQMGQEVILRCVPISNHLYFYWYRQILGQKVEFLVSFYNNEISEKSEIFDDQFSVERPDGSNFTLKIRSTKLEDSAMYFCASGPPGESQSYSNQPQHFGDGTRLSIL.

This clonotype occurred many times. Germline is not matched at one junction end, which may reflect a read error. The genes are TRBV7-2 and TRBJ2-1; D is undetermined. The CDR3 has 13 residues. The V gene's germline CDR1 is SGHTA and CDR2 FQGNSA. CDR3 DNA sequence: TGTGCCAGCAGCGACCCAGTTGAACTGGAGCGGTTCTTC. Protein sequence: CASSDPVELERFF.

Many counts were recorded for this clonotype. The rearrangement joins TRBV7-8 to TRBJ1-1; 8 nucleotides line up with TRBD1. This CDR3 is built from 16 residues. J was trimmed by 1 base and V by 0 bases; bases with no gene match: 4. Germline V gene data show CDR1 as SGHVS and CDR2 as FQNEAQ. CDR3 amino acids: CASSLAVGTGNTEAFF. The CDR3 coding sequence is TGTGCCAGCAGCTTAGCGGTTGGGACAGGGAACACTGAAGCTTTCTTT.

The chain employs TRBV13 and TRBJ2-1; 7 bases agree with TRBD2. V lost 5 bases to trimming and J lost 7 bases; unmatched junction nucleotides: 8. Per the germline V gene, CDR1 is PRHDT and CDR2 is FYEKMQ (reference sequence). This CDR3 contains 14 residues. CDR3: CASSDASGRNEQFF. The CDR3 DNA reads as TGTGCCAGCAGCGACGCTAGCGGTCGAAATGAGCAGTTCTTC.

In this sample, this clonotype turned up many times. The chain joins TRBV7-2 to TRBJ2-5; maybe TRBD1 (5 bases). CDR1 and CDR2 from the germline V gene are SGHTA and FQGNSA. V lost 5 bases to trimming and J lost 3 bases, with 16 bases between them. The CDR3 runs to 15 residues. The CDR3 protein is CASSPSLGAKETQYF. As DNA, the CDR3 is TGTGCCAGCAGCCCCTCCCTAGGGGCGAAAGAGACCCAGTACTTC.

This clonotype has a handful of counts. V gene TRBV15 combines with J gene TRBJ2-5; D is perhaps TRBD1 or TRBD2 (6 bases each). The germline V gene encodes CDR1 LNHNV and CDR2 YYDKDF (reference sequence). The V and J ends lost 1 base and 6 bases respectively, with 15 bases between them. The CDR3 covers 15 residues. CDR3 region: CATSRGGANIKTQYF. CDR3 bases: TGTGCCACCAGCAGAGGGGGGGCCAATATAAAGACCCAGTACTTC.

The CDR3 sequence: CASGIGESSYNEQFF. Here the CDR3 DNA reads TGTGCCAGCGGGATAGGGGAGAGCTCCTACAATGAGCAGTTCTTC. The J gene is TRBJ2-1, the V gene TRBV7-9; D may be TRBD1 or TRBD2 (5 bases each). This CDR3 is built from 15 residues. Trimming removed 8 bases at V and 0 bases at J, with 14 bases between. The germline CDR1 and CDR2 sequences are SEHNR and FQNEAQ (reference sequence).

This chain joins TRBV7-2 and TRBJ1-4; D not certain. V gave up 1 base and J gave up 4 bases, with 10 bases separating them. Germline V gene lookup returns CDR1 SGHTA and CDR2 FQGNSA. CDR3 length equals 15 residues. The CDR3 DNA follows: TGTGCCAGCAGCTTAGTCCACTTTATTAATGAAAAACTGTTTTTT. This codes for CASSLVHFINEKLFF.

This clonotype was seen ten or more times. The chain combines TRBV10-3 with TRBJ2-2, with D unclear. The germline V gene encodes CDR1 ENHRY and CDR2 SYGVKD. The V gene lost 6 bases and the J gene lost 8 bases, with 13 bases spanning the gap. There are 13 residues in the CDR3. The CDR3 nucleotides read TGTGCCATCAGGCCCGACTCGTCTGGGGAGCTGTTTTTT. Translation gives CAIRPDSSGELFF.

This clonotype was detected a few times. The genes are TRBV19 and TRBJ1-2; maybe TRBD1 (6 bases). CDR3 size: 14 residues. Trimming shortened V by 7 bases and J by 5 bases, and 17 bases separated the two germline ends. Looked up from germline, CDR1 is LNHDA and CDR2 is SQIVND (reference sequence). CDR3 amino acids: CASTLLDRAYGYTF. CDR3 bases: TGTGCCAGTACCCTCCTGGACAGAGCTTATGGCTACACCTTC.

A few counts support this clonotype. This sequence joins TRBV6-1 and TRBJ1-5, with 8 bases that match TRBD1. The trim removed 5 bases at V and 7 bases at J, leaving 7 bases unmatched. Germline CDR1 MNHNS, CDR2 SASEGT. This CDR3 comprises 14 residues. The CDR3 reads CASSLQGDGQPQHF. CDR3 nucleotides: TGTGCCAGCAGTTTACAGGGGGATGGCCAGCCCCAGCATTTT.

Many counts were recorded for this clonotype. V gene TRBV6-2 or TRBV6-3 combines with J gene TRBJ1-5; D uncertain. The CDR3 loop spans 14 amino acids. Germline V gene lookup returns CDR1 MNHEY and CDR2 SVGEGT. V lost 3 bases, J lost 2 bases, and 8 bases lay in between. The CDR3 DNA sequence: TGTGCCAGCAGTTATATTTGGGGCAATCAGCCCCAGCATTTT. Encoded protein: CASSYIWGNQPQHF.

The rearrangement joins TRBV15 to TRBJ2-3; the match to TRBD2 covers 8 bases. The V segment lost 3 bases and the J segment 1 base; nucleotides outside the gene matches: 3. The length of the CDR3 is 15 residues. Germline CDR1 is LNHNV and CDR2 is YYDKDF (reference sequence). For the CDR3, the DNA is TGTGCCACCAGCAGGACGGGGGGGGGCACAGATACGCAGTATTTT. Protein: CATSRTGGGTDTQYF.